This T cell receptor beta chain was recovered during a study of blood T cell repertoires in COVID-19 (dated by TCRdb to the early 2020s). Describing the broader study: The collaborator samples originated in the United States, Italy and Spain and spanned the acute and convalescent phases of COVID-19. The repertoires were made available in a free public database intended to serve as a resource for research on the immune response to SARS-CoV-2. The dataset comprised deeply sampled blood TCRbeta repertoires from subjects exposed to, actively infected with, or recovered from COVID-19. The samples were drawn from two sources: the first 160 participants of the ongoing ImmuneRACE study, and over 1,000 subjects contributed by 6 global collaborators. Nearly every sample came with metadata listing a de-identified subject ID, COVID-19 status, age in years and sex. Where HLA class I and class II types were available, the types were taken from metadata supplied by the sample provider, not from assay-based typing. The material from the prospective study consisted of cDNA or gDNA derived from T cells, B-cell-depleted T cells, or PBMCs. Broader findings and caveats from the paper: How much clinical and demographic metadata was included differed by source and by participant, and the metadata was provided uncurated.

Note on this clone: The target of this receptor is not known. Base qualities are not at hand, and no much larger clone is one base apart.

TCRbeta CDR3 regions were amplified from genomic DNA by means of the immunoSEQ Assay, a bias-controlled multiplex PCR. Per the authors' processing: Nucleated cell counts per sample were estimated from amplification of reference gene primers within the assay. Sequence reads were collapsed and filtered to measure the absolute abundance of every unique TCRbeta CDR3 rearrangement. For each sample, productive Simpson clonality was calculated as the square root of Simpson's diversity index over productive rearrangements. The immuneACCESS repertoire file appears here via TCRdb, limited to in-frame rearrangements. These files lack a portion of the clones; in checked studies, under half of the deficit traces to unresolved V genes, and the cause of the others is not known. D and trimming come from the DNA, and the V and J calls and clone size come from that table. The sample records some 300,000 clones, roughly 90% of which are singletons. The ten largest clonotypes hold approximately 14% of the sample.

At one collaborating source in Seattle, patients were enrolled during active infection and were followed longitudinally through the course of disease. Whole blood was collected in K2EDTA tubes by collaborating institutions according to the institutions' own protocols. For TCRbeta analysis, collaborators shipped samples as frozen whole blood, isolated PBMCs, or DNA extracted from either of those sample types. The germline ends are 9 bases apart after V is trimmed by 3 bases and J by 6 bases. The germline V gene supplies CDR1 MDHEN and CDR2 SYDVKM. The CDR3 has 12 amino acids, counting the end cysteine and phenylalanine. This entry keeps only the CDR3 DNA: 36 bases, framed from base 1.

The chain is encoded by TRBV28 joined to TRBJ2-7, with the D gene too uncertain to name. The sequenced sample was peripheral blood. The source is a woman between 70 and 85 years old with COVID-19, enrolled during active disease. The DNA reads as follows: TGTGCCAGCAGTTTGCTAGGTCCCGAGCAGTACTTC. Its translation is CASSLLGPEQYF.